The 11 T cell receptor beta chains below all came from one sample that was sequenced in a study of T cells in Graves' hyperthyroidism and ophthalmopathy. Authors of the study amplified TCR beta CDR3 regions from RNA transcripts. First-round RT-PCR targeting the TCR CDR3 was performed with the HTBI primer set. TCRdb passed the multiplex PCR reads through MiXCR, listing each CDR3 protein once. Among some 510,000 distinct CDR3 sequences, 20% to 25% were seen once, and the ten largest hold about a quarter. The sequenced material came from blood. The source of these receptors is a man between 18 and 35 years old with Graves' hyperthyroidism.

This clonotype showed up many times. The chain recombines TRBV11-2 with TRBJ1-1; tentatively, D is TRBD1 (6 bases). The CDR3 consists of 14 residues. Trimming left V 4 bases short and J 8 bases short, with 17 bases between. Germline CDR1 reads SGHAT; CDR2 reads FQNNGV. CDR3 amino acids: CASSSHPGTPEAFF. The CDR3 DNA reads TGTGCCAGCAGCTCTCACCCTGGGACACCAGAAGCTTTCTTT.

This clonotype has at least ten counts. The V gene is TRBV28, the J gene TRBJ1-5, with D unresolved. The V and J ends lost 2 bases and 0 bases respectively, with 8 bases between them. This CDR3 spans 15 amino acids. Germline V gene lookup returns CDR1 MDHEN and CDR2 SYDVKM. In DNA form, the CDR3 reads TGTGCCAGCAGTTTAACGGGTTATAGCAATCAGCCCCAGCATTTT. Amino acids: CASSLTGYSNQPQHF. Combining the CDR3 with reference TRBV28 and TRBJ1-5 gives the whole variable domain DVKVTQSSRYLVKRTGEKVFLECVQDMDHENMFWYRQDPGLGLRLIYFSYDVKMKEKGDIPEGYSVSREKKERFSLILESASTNQTSMYLCASSLTGYSNQPQHFGDGTRLSIL.

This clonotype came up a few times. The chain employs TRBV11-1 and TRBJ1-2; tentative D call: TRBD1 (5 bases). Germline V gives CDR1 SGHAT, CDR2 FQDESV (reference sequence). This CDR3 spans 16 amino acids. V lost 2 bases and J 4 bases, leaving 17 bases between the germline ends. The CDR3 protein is CASSLPRASGSYGYTF. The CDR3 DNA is TGTGCCAGCAGCTTACCTCGGGCCTCAGGGAGCTATGGCTACACCTTC.

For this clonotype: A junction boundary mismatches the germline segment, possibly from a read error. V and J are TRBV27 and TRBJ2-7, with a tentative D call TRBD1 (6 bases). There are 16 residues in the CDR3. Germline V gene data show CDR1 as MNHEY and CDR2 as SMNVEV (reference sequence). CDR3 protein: CASSPSTGPTSYEQCF. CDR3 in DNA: TGTGCCAGCAGTCCCTCGACAGGACCAACCTCCTACGAGCAGTGCTTC.

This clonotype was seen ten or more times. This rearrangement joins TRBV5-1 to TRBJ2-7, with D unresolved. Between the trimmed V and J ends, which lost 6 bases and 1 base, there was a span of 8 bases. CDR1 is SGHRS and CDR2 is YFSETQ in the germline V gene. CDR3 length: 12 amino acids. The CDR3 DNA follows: TGCGCCAGCAAAGACGGATCCTACGAGCAGTACTTC. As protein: CASKDGSYEQYF.

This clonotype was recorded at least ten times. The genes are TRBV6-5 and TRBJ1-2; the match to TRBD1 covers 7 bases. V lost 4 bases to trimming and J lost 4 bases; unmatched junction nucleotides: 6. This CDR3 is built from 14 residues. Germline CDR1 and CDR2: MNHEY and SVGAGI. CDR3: CASSSTGTAYGYTF. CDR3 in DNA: TGTGCCAGCAGTTCAACCGGGACAGCCTATGGCTACACCTTC.

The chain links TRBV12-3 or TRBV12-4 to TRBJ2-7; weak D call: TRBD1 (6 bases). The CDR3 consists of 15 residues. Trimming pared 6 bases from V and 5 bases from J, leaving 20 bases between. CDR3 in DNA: TGTGCCAGCAGCCAAAACAGGGAAGGGAAAAACGAGCAGTACTTC. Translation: CASSQNREGKNEQYF.

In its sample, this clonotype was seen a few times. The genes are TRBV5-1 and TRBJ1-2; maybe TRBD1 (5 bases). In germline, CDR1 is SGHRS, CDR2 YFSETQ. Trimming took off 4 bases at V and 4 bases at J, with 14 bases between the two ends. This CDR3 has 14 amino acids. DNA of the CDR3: TGCGCCAGCAGCCCCTTCGGGGGGACCTATGGCTACACCTTC. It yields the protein CASSPFGGTYGYTF.

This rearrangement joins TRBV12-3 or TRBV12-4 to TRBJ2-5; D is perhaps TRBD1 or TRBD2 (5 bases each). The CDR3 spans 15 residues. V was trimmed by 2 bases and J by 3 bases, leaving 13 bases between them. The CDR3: CASSLFGLGEETQYF. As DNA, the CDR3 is TGTGCCAGCAGTTTATTTGGGCTGGGGGAAGAGACCCAGTACTTC.

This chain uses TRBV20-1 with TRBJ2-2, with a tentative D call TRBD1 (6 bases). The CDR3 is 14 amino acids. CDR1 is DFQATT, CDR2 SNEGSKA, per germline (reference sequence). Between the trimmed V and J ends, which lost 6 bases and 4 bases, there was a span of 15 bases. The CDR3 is CSARRTGRTGELFF. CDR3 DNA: TGCAGTGCCCGTAGAACAGGGCGCACCGGGGAGCTGTTTTTT.

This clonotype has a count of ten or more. In nucleotides, the CDR3 is TGTGCCAGCAGTGAAGGGCTAGCGGTAGATACGCAGTATTTT. Amino acid sequence: CASSEGLAVDTQYF. The V gene is TRBV2, the J gene TRBJ2-3, with 7 bases lining up with TRBD2. J lost 5 bases, V lost 1 base, and 3 bases had no gene match. This CDR3 spans 14 amino acids. Germline CDR1 SNHLY, CDR2 FYNNEI.